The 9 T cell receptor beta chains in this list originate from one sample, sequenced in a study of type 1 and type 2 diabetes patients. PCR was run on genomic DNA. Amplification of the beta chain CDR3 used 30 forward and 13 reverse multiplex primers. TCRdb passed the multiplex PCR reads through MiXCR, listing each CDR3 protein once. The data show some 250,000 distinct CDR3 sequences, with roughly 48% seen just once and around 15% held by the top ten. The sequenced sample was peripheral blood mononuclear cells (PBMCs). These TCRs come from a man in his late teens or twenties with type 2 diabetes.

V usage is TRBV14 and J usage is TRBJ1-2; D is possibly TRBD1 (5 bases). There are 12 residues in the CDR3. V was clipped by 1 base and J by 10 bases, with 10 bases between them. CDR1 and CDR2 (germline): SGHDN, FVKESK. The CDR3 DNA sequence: TGTGCCAGCAGCCAAGGACAGCGGATCTACACCTTC. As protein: CASSQGQRIYTF.

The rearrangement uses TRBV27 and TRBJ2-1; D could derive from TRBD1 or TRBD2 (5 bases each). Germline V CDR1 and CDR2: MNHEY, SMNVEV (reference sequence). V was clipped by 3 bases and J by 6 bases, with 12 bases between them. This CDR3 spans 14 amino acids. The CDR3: CASSFPGTFNEQFF. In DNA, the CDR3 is TGTGCCAGCAGTTTCCCCGGGACGTTCAATGAGCAGTTCTTC.

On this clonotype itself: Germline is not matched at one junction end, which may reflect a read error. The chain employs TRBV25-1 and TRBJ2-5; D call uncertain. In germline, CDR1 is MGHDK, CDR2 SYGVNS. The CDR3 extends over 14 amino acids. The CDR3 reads CATSDLGQGETQYF. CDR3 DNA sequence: TGTGCCACCAGTGACCTTGGCCAAGGAGAGACCCAGTACTTC.

This CDR3 is CASSQFIRGAGDTQYF. DNA of the CDR3: TGCGCCAGCAGCCAGTTCATCCGGGGGGCGGGAGATACGCAGTATTTT. This rearrangement joins TRBV4-3 to TRBJ2-3; weak D call: TRBD2 (7 bases). Deletions cut 3 bases from V and 5 bases from J, with 18 bases between. The CDR3 has 16 residues. The germline V gene has CDR1 LGHNA and CDR2 YSLEER.

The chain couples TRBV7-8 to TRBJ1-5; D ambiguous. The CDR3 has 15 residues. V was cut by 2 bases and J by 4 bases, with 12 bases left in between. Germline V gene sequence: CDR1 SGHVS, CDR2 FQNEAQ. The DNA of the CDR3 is TGTGCCAGCAGCTTACTCAAGGTATGGAATCAGCCCCAGCATTTT. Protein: CASSLLKVWNQPQHF.

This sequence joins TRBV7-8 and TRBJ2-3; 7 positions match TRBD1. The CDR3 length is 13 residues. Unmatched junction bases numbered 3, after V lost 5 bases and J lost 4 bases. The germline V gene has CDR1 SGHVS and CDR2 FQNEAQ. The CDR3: CASSRTGADTQYF. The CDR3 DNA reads TGTGCCAGCAGCCGTACAGGGGCAGATACGCAGTATTTT.

The CDR3 reads CASSHREKETQYF. The CDR3 DNA is TGTGCCAGCAGCCACAGGGAGAAAGAGACCCAGTACTTC. The chain carries TRBV6-5 and TRBJ2-5; D may be TRBD1 (6 bases). In germline, CDR1 is MNHEY, CDR2 SVGAGI. This CDR3 is 13 amino acids long. V lost 6 bases to trimming and J lost 3 bases, with 11 bases between them.

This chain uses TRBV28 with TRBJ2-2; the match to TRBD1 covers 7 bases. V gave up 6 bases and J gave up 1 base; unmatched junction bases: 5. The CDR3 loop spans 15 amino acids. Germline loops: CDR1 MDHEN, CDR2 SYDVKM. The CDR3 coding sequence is TGTGCCAGCAGACAAGGGGGCCTGAACACCGGGGAGCTGTTTTTT. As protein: CASRQGGLNTGELFF.

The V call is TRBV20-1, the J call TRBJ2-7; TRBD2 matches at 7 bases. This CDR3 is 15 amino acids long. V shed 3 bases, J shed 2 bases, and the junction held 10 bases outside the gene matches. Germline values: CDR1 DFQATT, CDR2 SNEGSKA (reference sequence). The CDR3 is CSASRRELGPYEQYF. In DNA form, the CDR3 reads TGCAGTGCTAGTCGGCGGGAGCTAGGGCCCTACGAGCAGTACTTC.